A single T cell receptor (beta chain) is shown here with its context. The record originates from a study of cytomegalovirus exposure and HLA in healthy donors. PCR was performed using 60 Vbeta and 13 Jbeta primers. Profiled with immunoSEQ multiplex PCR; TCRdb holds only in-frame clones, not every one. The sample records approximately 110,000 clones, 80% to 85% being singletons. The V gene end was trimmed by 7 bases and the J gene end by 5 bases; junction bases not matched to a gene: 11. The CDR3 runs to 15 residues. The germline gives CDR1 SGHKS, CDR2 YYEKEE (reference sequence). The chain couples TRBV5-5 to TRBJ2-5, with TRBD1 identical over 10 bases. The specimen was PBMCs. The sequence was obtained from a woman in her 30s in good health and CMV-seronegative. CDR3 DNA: TGTGCCAGCGCTGACAGGGGGCTTGGTTGGGAGACCCAGTACTTC. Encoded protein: CASADRGLGWETQYF.